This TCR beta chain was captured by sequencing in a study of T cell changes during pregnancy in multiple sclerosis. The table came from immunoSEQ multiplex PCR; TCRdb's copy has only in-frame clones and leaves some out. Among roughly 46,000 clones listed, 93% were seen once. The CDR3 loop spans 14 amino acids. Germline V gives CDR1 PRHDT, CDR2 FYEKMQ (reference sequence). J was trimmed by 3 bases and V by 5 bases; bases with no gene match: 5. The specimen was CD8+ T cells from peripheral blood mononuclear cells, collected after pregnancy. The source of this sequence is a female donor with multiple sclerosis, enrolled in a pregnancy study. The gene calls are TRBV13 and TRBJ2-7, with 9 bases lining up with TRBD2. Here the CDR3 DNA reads TGTGCCAGCAGCATTACTAGCGGGCTCTACGAGCAGTACTTC. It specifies CASSITSGLYEQYF.